This record looks at one T cell receptor beta chain sequence and its context. This clonotype showed up just a few times. The antigen it recognizes is unknown. No much larger clonotype is one base removed from it; base qualities were not supplied. These data originate in a study of post-analysis software for immune sequencing data (dated by TCRdb to between 2014 and 2016). In the study overall: Disease courses on record covered relapsing-remitting, secondary progressive and progressive-relapsing multiple sclerosis, though some patients had no subtype annotation. A subset of samples was prepared in parallel using single-end sample barcoding, then pooled and co-amplified after Illumina adapter ligation. The patient repertoires were set against about 12 previously published healthy control repertoires from donors whose ages ranged from roughly 6 to 27 years.

To demonstrate the VDJtools post-analysis software, the study profiled TCR beta repertoires from the peripheral blood of about 13 young patients with multiple sclerosis. Multiple sclerosis patients were children and adolescents aged roughly 6 to 17 years. Library construction relied on PCR. Sequencing took place on an Illumina HiSeq 2500. Unique molecular identifiers were incorporated into TCR beta cDNA libraries to reduce PCR and sequencing biases. Every 1 to 10 million input T cells yielded approximately 500,000 cDNA molecules, meaning each molecule approximated one T cell. Patient libraries were prepared and sequenced with the same protocol used for the earlier healthy control dataset. Within a given batch, samples were prepared together, multiplexed and sequenced on the same HiSeq lane. The authors processed their data as follows. MIGEC was used to process the raw barcoded reads, and molecular identifier groups with only a single read were discarded before consensus assembly and CDR3 extraction. Clonotype tables were post-analysed with VDJtools, and diversity was normalized by down-sampling all datasets to the smallest sample size. In repertoire overlap clustering, CDR3 amino acid sequences, but not nucleotide sequences, were matched to correct batch-related cross-sample contamination. TCRdb reprocessed the public reads (quality trimming at Q25 with fastp, clone calling with MiXCR) and kept in-frame beta chains. Rows with a matching CDR3 protein are joined into one entry that keeps the most common DNA and genes. TCRdb's processing, not the authors', yielded these V and J calls. The sample records roughly 570,000 distinct CDR3 sequences, around a third of which are singletons. 6% of the sample lies in the top ten.

Broader findings and caveats from the paper: Significantly lower normalized Chao1 diversity was found in multiple sclerosis patients than in controls, suggesting substantial peripheral T-cell clonal expansion. The control group was slightly older than the multiple sclerosis patient group. Direct clustering with F measure revealed strong co-clustering of samples prepared in the same batch, which led to a batch-effect correction.

The source of this sequence is a girl aged 2-17 years with multiple sclerosis. Sequencing input: blood.

The CDR3 region has the sequence CATSRSEGGTDTQYF. The DNA sequence is given as TGTGCCACCAGCAGATCGGAGGGGGGCACAGATACGCAGTATTTT. This chain joins TRBV15 to TRBJ2-3; the D region may be TRBD1 or TRBD2, each matching 6 bases equally. V is shortened by 2 bases, J by 1 base, and the region joining them spans 10 bases. Via the germline V gene (reference sequence), CDR1 is LNHNV and CDR2 YYDKDF. Including cysteine and phenylalanine, the CDR3 has 15 amino acids. Only the CDR3 portion is preserved as DNA: 45 bases, with reading frame beginning at the first base.